The present T cell receptor beta chain was sequenced within a study of T cells after yellow fever vaccination. This clonotype has ten or more counts. Antigen specificity is unknown. General study findings and limits: Reappearance after the booster was observed for most primary-vaccination clones (roughly 95% CD4, roughly 88% CD8). Weaker overall, the secondary response nonetheless peaked faster (day 5 versus 15).

Using its own MiXCR run on the 5' RACE reads, TCRdb lists one record per CDR3 protein. In the table there are around 530,000 distinct CDR3 sequences, 17% of which are singletons. The CDR3 has 12 amino acids. The V and J ends lost 3 bases and 7 bases respectively, with 7 bases between them. Germline loops: CDR1 SGHRS, CDR2 YFSETQ. This TCR was sampled from a man aged 18 to 29 who received the YFV17D yellow fever vaccine. The sample in question was PBMCs, obtained 5 days after the first yellow fever vaccination. V is TRBV5-1 and J is TRBJ2-2; no firm D call. This CDR3 is CASSSSGGELFF. The CDR3 nucleotides are TGCGCCAGCAGCTCGAGTGGCGGGGAGCTGTTTTTT. The full variable domain, with the rest looked up from reference TRBV5-1 and TRBJ2-2, is KAGVTQTPRYLIKTRGQQVTLSCSPISGHRSVSWYQQTPGQGLQFLFEYFSETQRNKGNFPGRFSGRQFSNSRSEMNVSTLELGDSALYLCASSSSGGELFFGEGSRLTVL.